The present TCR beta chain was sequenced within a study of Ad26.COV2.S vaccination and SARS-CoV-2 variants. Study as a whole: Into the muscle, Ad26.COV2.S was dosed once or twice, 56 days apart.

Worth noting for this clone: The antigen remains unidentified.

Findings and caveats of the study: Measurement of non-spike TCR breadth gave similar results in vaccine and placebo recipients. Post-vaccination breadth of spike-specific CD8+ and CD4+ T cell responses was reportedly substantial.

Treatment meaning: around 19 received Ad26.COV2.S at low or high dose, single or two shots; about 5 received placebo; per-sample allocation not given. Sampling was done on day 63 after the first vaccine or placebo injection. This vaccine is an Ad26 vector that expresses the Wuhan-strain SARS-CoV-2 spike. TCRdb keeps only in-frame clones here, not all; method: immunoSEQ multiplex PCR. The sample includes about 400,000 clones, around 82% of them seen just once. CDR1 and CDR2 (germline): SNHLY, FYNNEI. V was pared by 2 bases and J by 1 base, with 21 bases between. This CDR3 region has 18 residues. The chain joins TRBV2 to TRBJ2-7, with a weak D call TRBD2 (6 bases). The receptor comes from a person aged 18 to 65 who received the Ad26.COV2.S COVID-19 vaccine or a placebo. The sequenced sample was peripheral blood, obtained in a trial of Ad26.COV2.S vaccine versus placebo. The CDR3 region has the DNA TGTGCCAGCAGTGAACCCCCCTGGCGGGGAAGTGGGTCCTACGAGCAGTACTTC. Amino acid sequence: CASSEPPWRGSGSYEQYF.